A selection of T cell receptor beta chains follows, all from one sample in a study of regulatory T cells in long-lasting Graves disease. TCRdb independently ran MiXCR on the multiplex PCR reads; one entry per CDR3 protein. The top ten hold around 40% of the sample, which has roughly 700,000 distinct CDR3 sequences, around 30% seen once. The source was peripheral blood mononuclear cells (PBMCs), collected when the disease was refractory, from a patient treated with antithyroid drugs. These receptors originate from a female donor with Graves disease. Each CDR3 is given with its conserved first and last residue.

v_call	j_call	cdr3_aa
TRBV27	TRBJ1-6	CASSWSSNSPLHF
TRBV28	TRBJ2-3	CASSDFGADTQYF
TRBV6-1	TRBJ2-7	CASSELGDRVIYEQYF
TRBV3-1	TRBJ1-2	CASSQEFSGYTF
TRBV28	TRBJ1-2	CASSSPGQGYYGYTF
TRBV20-1	TRBJ2-7	CSARGPGTSGRWGYEQYF
TRBV19	TRBJ1-1	CASSIDPSMNTEAFF
TRBV9	TRBJ1-2	CASSALDRGGYTF
TRBV28	TRBJ1-2	CASSQETGSHGYTF
TRBV20-1	TRBJ2-3	CSARVPTGDTQYF
TRBV9	TRBJ2-2	CASSPTSGSLGELFF
TRBV19	TRBJ2-2	CASSLKAHGELFF
TRBV2	TRBJ2-2	CASSPRTRNTGELFF
TRBV13	TRBJ1-3	CASWHTQGPGNTIYF
TRBV15	TRBJ1-2	CATSRDRRVEGYTF
TRBV7-2	TRBJ2-7	CASSLHGGLAGIYEQYF
TRBV29-1	TRBJ2-7	CSVDLNYEQYF
TRBV11-2	TRBJ2-3	CASSSPLRGGLTDTQYF
TRBV5-1	TRBJ1-1	CASSFRQGRWGTEAFF
TRBV11-2	TRBJ2-3	CASRALAGPPTDTQYF
TRBV11-2	TRBJ2-5	CASSLEGPSAVETQYF
TRBV6-1	TRBJ2-5	CASDSSGVRETQYF
TRBV3-1	TRBJ2-7	CASSQGFNDLADLYEQYF
TRBV28	TRBJ1-2	CASSTPTGSYGYTF
TRBV5-1	TRBJ1-1	CASSPRLNANTEAFF
TRBV12-3/TRBV12-4	TRBJ1-5	CASSNDRNQPQHF
TRBV20-1	TRBJ1-6	CSATGQLGSYNSPLHF
TRBV6-1	TRBJ1-1	CASSVGQGYTEAFF
TRBV2	TRBJ2-1	CASRAGASYNEQFF
TRBV2	TRBJ2-7	CASGRDRSSYEQYF
TRBV11-1	TRBJ2-7	CASSVTGGGFHEQYF
TRBV2	TRBJ2-3	CASSERGTRTDTQYF
TRBV28	TRBJ1-1	CASSRPSPSTEAFF
TRBV5-1	TRBJ2-5	CASSLEDGETQYF
TRBV30	TRBJ1-2	CAWKEGVDYGYTF
TRBV28	TRBJ2-7	CASSLSRSGAEQYF
TRBV7-2	TRBJ2-2	CASSTTSLRGRAGAGELFF
TRBV6-2/TRBV6-3	TRBJ2-5	CASRVGKETQYF